This T cell receptor (beta chain) is drawn from a study of T cell responses to AZD1222 COVID-19 vaccine. The method was immunoSEQ multiplex PCR; TCRdb's version includes in-frame clones alone and lacks a portion of them. The sample contains fewer than 200,000 clones, approximately 86% of which appear only once. There are 16 residues in the CDR3. Germline V lookup: CDR1 LNHNV, CDR2 YYDKDF (reference sequence). The V end lost 0 bases, the J end lost 0 bases, and 12 bases lay between the germline ends. The TCR originated in an adult in good health. The sequencing used peripheral blood, collected on day 0 of AZD1222 vaccination. The chain links TRBV15 to TRBJ2-7; possibly TRBD1 for D (5 bases). DNA for the CDR3: TGTGCCACCAGCAGAGATCCCAGGGTCACCTCCTACGAGCAGTACTTC. Translation gives CATSRDPRVTSYEQYF.